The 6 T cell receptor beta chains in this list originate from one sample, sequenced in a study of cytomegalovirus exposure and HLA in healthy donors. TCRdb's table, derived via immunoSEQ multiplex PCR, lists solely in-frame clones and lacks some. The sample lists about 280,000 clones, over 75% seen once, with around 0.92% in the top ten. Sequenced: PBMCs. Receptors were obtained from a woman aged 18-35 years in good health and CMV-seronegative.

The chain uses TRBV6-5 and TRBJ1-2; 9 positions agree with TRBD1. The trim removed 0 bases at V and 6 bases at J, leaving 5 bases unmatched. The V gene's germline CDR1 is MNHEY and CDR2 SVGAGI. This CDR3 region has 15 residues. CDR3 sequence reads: CASSYSPQGANGYTF. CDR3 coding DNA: TGTGCCAGCAGTTACTCCCCACAGGGGGCTAATGGCTACACCTTC.

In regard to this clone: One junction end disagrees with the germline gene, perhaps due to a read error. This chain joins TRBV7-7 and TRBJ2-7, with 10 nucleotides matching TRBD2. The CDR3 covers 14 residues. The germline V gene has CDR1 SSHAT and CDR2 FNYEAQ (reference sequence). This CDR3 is CASSLEWTSGEQYF. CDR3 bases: TGTGCTAGCAGCTTAGAGTGGACTAGCGGCGAGCAGTACTTC. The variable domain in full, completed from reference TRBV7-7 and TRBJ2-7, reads GAGVSQSPRYKVTKRGQDVTLRCDPISSHATLYWYQQALGQGPEFLTYFNYEAQPDKSGLPSDRFSAERPEGSISTLTIQRTEQRDSAMYRCASSLEWTSGEQYFGPGTRLTVT.

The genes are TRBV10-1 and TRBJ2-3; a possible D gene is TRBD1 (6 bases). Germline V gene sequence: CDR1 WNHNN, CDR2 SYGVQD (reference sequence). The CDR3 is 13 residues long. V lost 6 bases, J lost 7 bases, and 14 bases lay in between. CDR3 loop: CASRSTGNHTQYF. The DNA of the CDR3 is TGCGCCAGCAGATCCACAGGGAACCATACGCAGTATTTT.

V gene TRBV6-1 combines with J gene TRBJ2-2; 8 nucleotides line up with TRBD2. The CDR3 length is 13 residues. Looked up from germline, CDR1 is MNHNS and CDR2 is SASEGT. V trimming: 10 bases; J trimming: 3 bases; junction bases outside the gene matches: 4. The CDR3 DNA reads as TGTGCCACCGGACTAGCCGACACCGGGGAGCTGTTTTTT. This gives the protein CATGLADTGELFF.

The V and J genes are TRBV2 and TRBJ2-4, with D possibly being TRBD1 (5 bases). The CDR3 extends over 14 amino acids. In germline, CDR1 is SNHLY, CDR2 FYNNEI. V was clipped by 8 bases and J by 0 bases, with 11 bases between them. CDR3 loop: CASGAQVAKNIQYF. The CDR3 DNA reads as TGTGCCAGCGGGGCCCAGGTAGCCAAAAACATTCAGTACTTC. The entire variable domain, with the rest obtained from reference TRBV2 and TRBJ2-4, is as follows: EPEVTQTPSHQVTQMGQEVILRCVPISNHLYFYWYRQILGQKVEFLVSFYNNEISEKSEIFDDQFSVERPDGSNFTLKIRSTKLEDSAMYFCASGAQVAKNIQYFGAGTRLSVL.

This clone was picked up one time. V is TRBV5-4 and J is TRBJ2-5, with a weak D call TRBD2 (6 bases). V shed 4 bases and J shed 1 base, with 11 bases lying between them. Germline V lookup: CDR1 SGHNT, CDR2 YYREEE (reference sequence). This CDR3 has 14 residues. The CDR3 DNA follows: TGTGCCAGCAGCCCGGGAGTTTCCCAAGAGACCCAGTACTTC. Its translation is CASSPGVSQETQYF.